These T cell receptor beta chains were read from a single sample in a study of CXCR3-negative and CXCR3-positive naive CD8 T cells. TCRdb re-called the 5' RACE reads and gives one entry per CDR3 protein, without DNA. The clone table shows about 120,000 distinct CDR3 sequences, with the ten largest holding under 0.5%. The specimen sequenced was naive CXCR3- CD8+ T cells from blood. Source of these receptors: a human donor in good health. Some clones in this sample may be carry-over from other donors' samples. Both conserved end residues are part of each CDR3.

>TRBV20-1|TRBJ2-3
CSASTSVVWRAGTATQYF
>TRBV20-1|TRBJ2-7
CSARDITRSSYEQYF
>TRBV4-1|TRBJ1-2
CASSQDFRGYTF
>TRBV14|TRBJ2-2
CASSHTTGGASNTGELFF
>TRBV20-1|TRBJ2-3
CSATTSGTSDTDTQYF
>TRBV9|TRBJ2-3
CASSSGYPDTQYF
>TRBV6-4|TRBJ2-3
CASSKSLADTQYF
>TRBV6-5|TRBJ2-7
CASNYASGAGEQYF
>TRBV4-3|TRBJ2-1
CASSQDRGQGYNEQFF
>TRBV29-1|TRBJ2-7
CSVADDSYEQYF
>TRBV10-2|TRBJ2-3
CASSSGQTTDTQYF
>TRBV7-9|TRBJ2-7
CASSPDVGFEQYF
>TRBV6-5|TRBJ2-1
CASSYGYGGPYNEQFF